Shown below are 27 T cell receptor beta chains from a single sample sequenced in a study of T cell responses to AZD1222 COVID-19 vaccine. Clones were sequenced by immunoSEQ multiplex PCR, and TCRdb holds only the in-frame ones, with some missing. The sample consists of approximately 74,000 clones, more than 80% of them appearing once. The input for sequencing was peripheral blood, taken on day 0 of AZD1222 vaccination. The receptors stem from an adult in good health.

The chain joins TRBV6-5 to TRBJ1-1; D is undetermined. Germline V gene lookup returns CDR1 MNHEY and CDR2 SVGAGI. CDR3 size: 13 residues. Between the trimmed V and J ends, which lost 2 bases and 5 bases, there was a span of 9 bases. The CDR3 sequence is CASSYGTGTEAFF. Here the CDR3 DNA reads TGTGCCAGCAGTTACGGTACGGGAACTGAAGCTTTCTTT.

This sequence joins TRBV6-5 and TRBJ2-2; D unresolved. Trimming cost V 7 bases and J 7 bases, with 16 bases left between them. Germline V lookup: CDR1 MNHEY, CDR2 SVGAGI. CDR3 size: 14 residues. CDR3 sequence reads: CASNLGPQDGELFF. The CDR3 DNA reads as TGTGCCAGCAACCTCGGGCCCCAGGACGGGGAGCTGTTTTTT.

This clone was seen once. The chain employs TRBV9 and TRBJ2-5, with 13 bases fitting TRBD2. Germline CDR1 reads SGDLS; CDR2 reads YYNGEE. The V and J ends lost 4 bases and 2 bases, in that order; junction bases with no gene match: 8. The CDR3 length is 17 residues. The CDR3 loop reads CASSRRTSGRLQETQYF. CDR3 in DNA: TGTGCCAGCAGCCGCCGGACTAGCGGGAGATTACAAGAGACCCAGTACTTC.

V gene TRBV2 combines with J gene TRBJ2-5; D is ambiguous. The germline gives CDR1 SNHLY, CDR2 FYNNEI. Trimming removed 6 bases from V and 5 bases from J, with 13 bases in between. The CDR3 has 13 amino acids. CDR3 residues: CASRWGLRETQYF. The CDR3 DNA sequence: TGTGCCAGCAGATGGGGTCTAAGGGAGACCCAGTACTTC.

This chain connects TRBV2 to TRBJ1-2; a weak D match, TRBD1 (5 bases). The CDR3 consists of 15 residues. Trimming left V 5 bases short and J 2 bases short, with 15 bases between. From germline, CDR1 is SNHLY and CDR2 FYNNEI. This CDR3 reads CASSPQGSANYGYTF. In DNA form, the CDR3 reads TGTGCCAGCAGTCCCCAGGGCTCCGCAAACTATGGCTACACCTTC. Using reference TRBV2 and TRBJ1-2 for the parts outside the CDR3, the full variable domain is EPEVTQTPSHQVTQMGQEVILRCVPISNHLYFYWYRQILGQKVEFLVSFYNNEISEKSEIFDDQFSVERPDGSNFTLKIRSTKLEDSAMYFCASSPQGSANYGYTFGSGTRLTVV.

The CDR3 bases are TGTGCCAGCAGTTACTCAGCAATGAACACTGAAGCTTTCTTT. Amino acids: CASSYSAMNTEAFF. The gene calls are TRBV6-5 and TRBJ1-1, with D uncertain. Trimming took off 0 bases at V and 0 bases at J, with 5 bases between the two ends. CDR1 is MNHEY and CDR2 is SVGAGI in the germline V gene. The CDR3 totals 14 residues.

This sequence joins TRBV7-8 and TRBJ1-5, with 7 bases lining up with TRBD1. Germline lookup yields CDR1 SGHVS and CDR2 FQNEAQ. V lost 5 bases and J lost 0; bases outside the gene matches: 13. This CDR3 has 18 residues. CDR3 region: CASSARRRDSDSNQPQHF. For the CDR3, the DNA is TGTGCCAGCAGCGCGCGTCGCCGGGACAGCGATAGCAATCAGCCCCAGCATTTT.

V gene TRBV29-1 combines with J gene TRBJ1-1; possibly TRBD1 for D (5 bases). The CDR3 spans 13 residues. The germline V gene has CDR1 SQVTM and CDR2 ANQGSEA. Trimming removed 7 bases from V and 1 base from J, with 13 bases in between. CDR3 in DNA: TGCAGCGCTCCCGCCCAGGGGAACACTGAAGCTTTCTTT. Its protein is CSAPAQGNTEAFF.

This chain joins TRBV18 and TRBJ2-5; a weak D match, TRBD2 (6 bases). The CDR3 contains 16 residues. From germline, CDR1 is KGHSH and CDR2 LQKENI. The ends were cut back, 0 bases at V and 5 bases at J, with 16 bases in the middle. The chain's CDR3 is CASSPPSGGLRETQYF. DNA for the CDR3: TGTGCCAGCTCACCACCGTCCGGAGGGTTGAGGGAGACCCAGTACTTC.

The rearrangement links TRBV7-8 to TRBJ1-6; D ambiguous. The CDR3 contains 15 residues. Trimming shortened V by 1 base and J by 9 bases, and 13 bases separated the two germline ends. CDR1 and CDR2 from the germline V gene are SGHVS and FQNEAQ. CDR3 DNA sequence: TGTGCCAGCAGCTTAGTCGGCGGACGGGGTTCACCCCTCCACTTT. It yields the protein CASSLVGGRGSPLHF.

The CDR3 coding sequence is TGTGCCAGCAGCCAAGTCGGGTCGGGCAATTCACCCCTCCACTTT. It encodes CASSQVGSGNSPLHF. This rearrangement joins TRBV3-1 (or the pseudogene TRBV3-2) to TRBJ1-6; D remains ambiguous. The V gene lost 1 base and the J gene lost 7 bases, with 11 bases spanning the gap. The CDR3 has 15 residues. Germline CDR1 LGHDT, CDR2 YNNKEL (reference sequence).

CDR3 loop: CASSLDPQGSYNSPLHF. The CDR3 nucleotides read TGCGCCAGCAGCTTGGACCCACAGGGCTCCTATAATTCACCCCTCCACTTT. The chain has TRBV5-1 and TRBJ1-6; D possibly corresponds to TRBD1 (6 bases). Germline V gives CDR1 SGHRS, CDR2 YFSETQ. This CDR3 contains 17 residues. Trimming took off 0 bases at V and 0 bases at J, with 10 bases between the two ends.

This rearrangement joins TRBV6-5 to TRBJ1-6, with 9 bases aligning to TRBD1. This CDR3 region has 14 residues. V lost 5 bases to trimming and J lost 11 bases; unmatched junction nucleotides: 7. Germline CDR1 is MNHEY and CDR2 is SVGAGI. The CDR3 sequence is CASSPGQGVAPLHF. CDR3 sequence (DNA): TGTGCCAGCAGTCCGGGACAGGGAGTCGCACCCCTCCACTTT.

The DNA for the CDR3 is TGCAGCGTCCCAAGGACGGGCAACTATGGCTACACCTTC. Its protein product is CSVPRTGNYGYTF. This sequence joins TRBV29-1 and TRBJ1-2; D is ambiguous. The CDR3 extends over 13 amino acids. The germline V and J ends were trimmed by 6 bases and 2 bases, with 13 bases remaining between them. Per germline, CDR1 SQVTM and CDR2 ANQGSEA.

Regarding this clone: At one boundary the junction diverges from the germline segment, which might be a read error. The J gene is TRBJ2-4, the V gene TRBV11-2, with 10 bases matching TRBD2. The CDR3 sequence is 12 residues long. Looked up from germline, CDR1 is SGHAT and CDR2 is FQNNGV. The CDR3 sequence: CASRESPGLAHF. CDR3 nucleotide sequence: TGTGCCAGCAGGGAATCCCCGGGACTAGCGCACTTC.

The V and J genes are TRBV11-2 and TRBJ2-5, with TRBD1 identical over 7 bases. The CDR3 runs to 15 residues. V lost 3 bases to trimming and J lost 0 bases; unmatched junction nucleotides: 4. Germline lookup yields CDR1 SGHAT and CDR2 FQNNGV. This chain's CDR3 is CASSLGDRDQETQYF. The CDR3 coding sequence is TGTGCCAGCAGCTTGGGAGACAGGGACCAAGAGACCCAGTACTTC.

The J gene is TRBJ1-5, the V gene TRBV28; 8 bases line up with TRBD1. The CDR3 is 16 residues long. Trimming cost V 5 bases and J 5 bases; bases outside gene matches: 11. In germline, CDR1 is MDHEN, CDR2 SYDVKM. The CDR3, as DNA: TGTGCCAGCAGTCCTAGGACAGGGAGTGTGGATCAGCCCCAGCATTTT. This sequence encodes CASSPRTGSVDQPQHF. The full variable domain, in which reference TRBV28 and TRBJ1-5 provide the parts outside the CDR3, is DVKVTQSSRYLVKRTGEKVFLECVQDMDHENMFWYRQDPGLGLRLIYFSYDVKMKEKGDIPEGYSVSREKKERFSLILESASTNQTSMYLCASSPRTGSVDQPQHFGDGTRLSIL.

The CDR3 DNA sequence: TGTGCCAGTAGTGTCCAGACAGGGTCGGGGACTGAAGCTTTCTTT. It yields the protein CASSVQTGSGTEAFF. V usage is TRBV19 and J usage is TRBJ1-1; 7 bases line up with TRBD1. The CDR3 runs 15 residues. The germline gives CDR1 LNHDA, CDR2 SQIVND (reference sequence). Trimming removed 5 bases from V and 5 bases from J; junction bases left unmatched: 11.

The chain links TRBV19 to TRBJ2-1; no reliable D call. From germline, CDR1 is LNHDA and CDR2 SQIVND (reference sequence). Trimming cost V 7 bases and J 1 base, with 11 bases left between them. This CDR3 comprises 14 residues. The CDR3 is CASTPVYSYNEQFF. Here the CDR3 DNA reads TGTGCCAGTACCCCGGTTTATTCCTACAATGAGCAGTTCTTC.

The table lists this clone with a count of one. This chain connects TRBV3-1 (or the pseudogene TRBV3-2) to TRBJ2-1; D tentatively fits TRBD1 or TRBD2 (5 bases each). Germline-derived CDR1 and CDR2 are LGHDT and YNNKEL (reference sequence). V was pared by 5 bases and J by 0 bases, with 11 bases between. CDR3 size: 15 residues. The CDR3 bases are TGTGCCAGCAGCGACGGGGCCTTCTCCTACAATGAGCAGTTCTTC. This gives the protein CASSDGAFSYNEQFF.

J is TRBJ1-2 and V is TRBV18; D call uncertain. Germline assignment: CDR1 KGHSH and CDR2 LQKENI. Trimming left V 0 bases short and J 2 bases short, with 13 bases between. There are 16 residues in the CDR3. The CDR3 DNA reads TGTGCCAGCTCACCACCGAACGGACTGGCGAACTATGGCTACACCTTC. Its translation: CASSPPNGLANYGYTF.

The V and J genes are TRBV19 and TRBJ1-5; possible D gene TRBD1, 5 bases. CDR3 length: 17 residues. Trimming pared 5 bases from V and 7 bases from J, leaving 24 bases between. Germline lookup yields CDR1 LNHDA and CDR2 SQIVND (reference sequence). In DNA form, the CDR3 reads TGTGCCAGTAGTCACCGCTCCCGGGGCAGCGAAAAACAGCCCCAGCATTTT. Residues: CASSHRSRGSEKQPQHF.

The chain has TRBV21-1 and TRBJ2-5; the table calls TRBD1, which could not be checked here. TRBV21-1 is noted as a pseudogene. CDR3 length: 15 residues. The CDR3, as DNA: TGTGCCAGCATCCCGATCGACATACTCCGTGAGACCCAGTACTTC. Translation gives CASIPIDILRETQYF.

CDR3: CASSLTGANYGYTF. The CDR3 DNA follows: TGTGCCAGCAGTTTGACAGGAGCTAACTATGGCTACACCTTC. This chain joins TRBV28 and TRBJ1-2; D may be TRBD1 (6 bases). V gave up 3 bases and J gave up 0 bases, with 8 bases separating them. The CDR3 is 14 amino acids. Germline V gene data show CDR1 as MDHEN and CDR2 as SYDVKM.

The table lists this clone with a count of one. V gene TRBV7-2 combines with J gene TRBJ2-5; 8 nucleotides agree with TRBD1. The CDR3 length is 15 residues. Losses at the gene ends were 4 bases for V and 1 base for J; bases not matched to a gene: 5. Looked up from germline, CDR1 is SGHTA and CDR2 is FQGNSA. In DNA, the CDR3 is TGTGCCAGCAGCTCAATTGGACAGGGCCAAGAGACCCAGTACTTC. This translates into CASSSIGQGQETQYF. Together with reference TRBV7-2 and TRBJ2-5, the CDR3 gives the full variable domain: GAGVSQSPSNKVTEKGKDVELRCDPISGHTALYWYRQSLGQGLEFLIYFQGNSAPDKSGLPSDRFSAERTGGSVSTLTIQRTQQEDSAVYLCASSSIGQGQETQYFGPGTRLLVL.

This chain links TRBV15 with TRBJ2-1; 9 bases are shared with TRBD2. The CDR3 spans 16 residues. With 0 bases clipped from V and 6 bases from J, the junction kept 6 bases outside the gene matches. Germline CDR1 is LNHNV and CDR2 is YYDKDF (reference sequence). The CDR3 bases are TGTGCCACCAGCAGAGATGGCGGGAGGGCCCGCAATGAGCAGTTCTTC. Translated: CATSRDGGRARNEQFF. Complete variable domain (other parts from reference TRBV15 and TRBJ2-1): DAMVIQNPRYQVTQFGKPVTLSCSQTLNHNVMYWYQQKSSQAPKLLFHYYDKDFNNEADTPDNFQSRRPNTSFCFLDIRSPGLGDTAMYLCATSRDGGRARNEQFFGPGTRLTVL.

This CDR3 is CSVQGGHGYTF. The CDR3 DNA reads as TGCAGCGTACAGGGGGGCCATGGCTACACCTTC. The genes are TRBV29-1 and TRBJ1-2; 8 bases fit TRBD1. With 6 bases clipped from V and 6 bases from J, the junction kept 3 bases outside the gene matches. The germline CDR1 and CDR2 sequences are SQVTM and ANQGSEA. The CDR3 runs 11 residues.